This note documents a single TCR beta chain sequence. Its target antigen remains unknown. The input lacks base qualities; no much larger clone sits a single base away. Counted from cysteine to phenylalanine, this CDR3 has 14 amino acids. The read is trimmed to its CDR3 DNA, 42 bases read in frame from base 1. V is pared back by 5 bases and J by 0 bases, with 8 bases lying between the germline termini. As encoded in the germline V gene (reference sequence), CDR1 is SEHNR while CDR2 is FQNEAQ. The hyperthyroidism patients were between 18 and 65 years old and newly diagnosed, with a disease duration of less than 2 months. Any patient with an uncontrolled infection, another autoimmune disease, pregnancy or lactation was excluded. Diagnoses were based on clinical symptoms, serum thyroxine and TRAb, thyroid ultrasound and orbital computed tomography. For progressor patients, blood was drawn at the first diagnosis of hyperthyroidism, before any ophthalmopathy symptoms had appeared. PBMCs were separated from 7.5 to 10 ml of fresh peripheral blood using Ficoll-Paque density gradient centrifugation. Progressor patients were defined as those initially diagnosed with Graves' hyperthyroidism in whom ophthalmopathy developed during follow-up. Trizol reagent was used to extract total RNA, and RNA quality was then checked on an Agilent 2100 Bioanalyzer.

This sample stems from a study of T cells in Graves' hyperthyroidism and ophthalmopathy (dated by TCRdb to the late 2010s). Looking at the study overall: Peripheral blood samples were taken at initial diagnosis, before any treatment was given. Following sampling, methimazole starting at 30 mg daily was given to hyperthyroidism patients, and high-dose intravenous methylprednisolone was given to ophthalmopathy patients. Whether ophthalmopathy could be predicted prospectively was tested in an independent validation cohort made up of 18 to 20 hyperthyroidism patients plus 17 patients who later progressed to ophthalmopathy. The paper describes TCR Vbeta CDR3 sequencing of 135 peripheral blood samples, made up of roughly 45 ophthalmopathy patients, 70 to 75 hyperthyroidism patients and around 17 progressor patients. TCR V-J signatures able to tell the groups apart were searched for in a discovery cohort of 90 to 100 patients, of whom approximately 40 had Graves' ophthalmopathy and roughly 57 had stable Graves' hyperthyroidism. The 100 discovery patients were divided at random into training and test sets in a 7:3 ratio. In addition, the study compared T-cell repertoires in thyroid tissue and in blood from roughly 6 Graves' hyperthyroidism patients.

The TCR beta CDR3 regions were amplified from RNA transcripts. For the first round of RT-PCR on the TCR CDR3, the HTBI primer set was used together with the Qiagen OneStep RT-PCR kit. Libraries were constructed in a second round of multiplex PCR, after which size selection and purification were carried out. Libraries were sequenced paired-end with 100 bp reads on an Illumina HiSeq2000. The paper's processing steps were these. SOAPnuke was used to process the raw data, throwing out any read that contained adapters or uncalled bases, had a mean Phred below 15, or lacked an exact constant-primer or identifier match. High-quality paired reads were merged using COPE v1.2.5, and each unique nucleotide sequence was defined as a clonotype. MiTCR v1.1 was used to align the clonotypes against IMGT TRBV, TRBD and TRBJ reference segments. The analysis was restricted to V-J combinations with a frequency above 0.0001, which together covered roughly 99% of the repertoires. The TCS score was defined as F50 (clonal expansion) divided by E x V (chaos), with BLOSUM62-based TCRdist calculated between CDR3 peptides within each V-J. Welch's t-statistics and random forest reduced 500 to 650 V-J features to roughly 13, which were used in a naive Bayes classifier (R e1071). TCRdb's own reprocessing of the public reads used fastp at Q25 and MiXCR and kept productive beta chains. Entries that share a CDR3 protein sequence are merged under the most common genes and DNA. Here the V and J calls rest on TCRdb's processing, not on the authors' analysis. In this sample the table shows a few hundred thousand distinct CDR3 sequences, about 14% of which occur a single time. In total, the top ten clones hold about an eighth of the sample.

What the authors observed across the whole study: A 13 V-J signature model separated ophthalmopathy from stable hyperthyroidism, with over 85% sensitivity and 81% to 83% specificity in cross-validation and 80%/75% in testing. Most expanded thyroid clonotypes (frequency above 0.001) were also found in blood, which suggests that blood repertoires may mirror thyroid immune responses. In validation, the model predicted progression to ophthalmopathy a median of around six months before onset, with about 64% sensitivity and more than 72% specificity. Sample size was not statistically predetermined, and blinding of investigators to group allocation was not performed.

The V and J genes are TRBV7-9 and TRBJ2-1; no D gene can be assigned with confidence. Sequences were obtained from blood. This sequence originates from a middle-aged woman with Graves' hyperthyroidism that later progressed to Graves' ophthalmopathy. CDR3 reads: CASSRANSYNEQFF. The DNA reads TGTGCCAGCAGCCGCGCTAACTCCTACAATGAGCAGTTCTTC.